This T cell receptor beta chain was identified during a study of blood T cell repertoires in COVID-19. The wider study: Samples of COVID-19 (acute and convalescent) were obtained from the United States, Italy and Spain. T cells, B-cell-depleted T cells, or PBMCs provided the cDNA or gDNA that served as material.

The CDR3 totals 14 residues. V dropped 0 bases and J dropped 2 bases, with 8 bases sitting between them. The germline V gene has CDR1 MNHEY and CDR2 SVGAGI. In the original processing: Scientists estimated how many nucleated cells there were by amplifying reference gene primers. The repertoire was sequenced with immunoSEQ multiplex PCR; TCRdb's copy has only in-frame clones and lacks some. For V, J and clone size, that table is used; D and trimming come from the DNA. The data hold some 73,000 clones, with 82% observed a single time. This clone was seen a handful of times. The receptor was isolated from a woman aged 60-75 years with acute or convalescent COVID-19. Sequencing was performed on peripheral blood. The rearrangement links TRBV6-5 to TRBJ2-7; D call uncertain. The CDR3 spells CASSYSRGAYEQYF. In nucleotides, the CDR3 is TGTGCCAGCAGTTACTCTCGCGGAGCCTACGAGCAGTACTTC.